The 18 T cell receptor beta chains listed next were all sequenced from one sample in a study of cytomegalovirus exposure and HLA in healthy donors. PCR involved 60 Vbeta and 13 Jbeta primers. Sequencing used immunoSEQ multiplex PCR; TCRdb keeps in-frame clones, though not all of them. The profile shows approximately 100,000 clones, around three quarters of them singletons. Input material: PBMCs. Source of these receptors: a man in his sixties in good health and CMV-seropositive.

V is TRBV2 and J is TRBJ2-3, with D perhaps TRBD1 (5 bases). The germline V and J ends were trimmed by 5 bases and 8 bases, with 11 bases remaining between them. In germline, CDR1 is SNHLY, CDR2 FYNNEI. This CDR3 comprises 12 residues. The CDR3 region is CASSSRGATQYF. The CDR3 DNA reads as TGTGCCAGCAGTTCTAGGGGCGCTACGCAGTATTTT.

This chain uses TRBV2 with TRBJ2-7, with D perhaps TRBD1 (6 bases). Germline V gene data show CDR1 as SNHLY and CDR2 as FYNNEI. CDR3 length: 14 amino acids. Deletions cut 9 bases from V and 2 bases from J, with 17 bases between. The CDR3: CARSPGRGTYEQYF. The CDR3 DNA is TGTGCCAGGTCTCCGGGCAGGGGCACCTACGAGCAGTACTTC.

J is TRBJ1-4 and V is TRBV15; D is undetermined. The CDR3 has 11 residues. The germline V gene has CDR1 LNHNV and CDR2 YYDKDF (reference sequence). Trimming took 3 bases from V and 6 from J, leaving 2 bases between them. DNA of the CDR3: TGTGCCACCAGCAGCGATGAAAAACTGTTTTTT. Translated: CATSSDEKLFF.

The gene calls are TRBV4-1 and TRBJ2-7; maybe TRBD1 (6 bases). The CDR3 spans 18 residues. Germline lookup yields CDR1 MGHRA and CDR2 YSYEKL. V dropped 0 bases and J dropped 2 bases, with 20 bases sitting between them. CDR3 bases: TGCGCCAGCAGCCAAGATTATAGTCAGGGGCGACGCACCTACGAGCAGTACTTC. It yields the protein CASSQDYSQGRRTYEQYF.

This sequence joins TRBV9 and TRBJ2-3; 11 positions agree with TRBD2. Trimming cost V 4 bases and J 6 bases; bases outside gene matches: 22. CDR1 is SGDLS and CDR2 is YYNGEE in the germline V gene. The CDR3 loop spans 20 amino acids. The CDR3 protein is CASSPTIPGGSGGARDTQYF. The CDR3 DNA reads as TGTGCCAGCAGCCCAACCATCCCTGGGGGTAGCGGGGGGGCTCGGGATACGCAGTATTTT.

This sequence joins TRBV5-1 and TRBJ2-1; 7 bases line up with TRBD1. CDR3 length: 13 residues. The V segment lost 4 bases and the J segment 9 bases; nucleotides outside the gene matches: 7. Germline V gene lookup returns CDR1 SGHRS and CDR2 YFSETQ. CDR3 sequence: CASSRQGPGEQFF. As DNA, the CDR3 is TGCGCCAGCAGCAGACAGGGCCCTGGTGAGCAGTTCTTC.

The V gene is TRBV9, the J gene TRBJ1-3; D is perhaps TRBD1 (5 bases). The germline V and J ends were trimmed by 0 bases and 0 bases, with 13 bases remaining between them. The CDR3 sequence is 17 residues long. Germline-derived CDR1 and CDR2 are SGDLS and YYNGEE. The CDR3 region is CASSVGPTGISGNTIYF. The CDR3 DNA is TGTGCCAGCAGCGTAGGCCCCACAGGCATCTCTGGAAACACCATATATTTT.

V and J are TRBV5-8 and TRBJ2-3; 10 bases agree with TRBD2. The V and J ends lost 0 bases and 5 bases, in that order; junction bases with no gene match: 6. CDR1 and CDR2 from the germline V gene are SGHTS and YDEGEE. The CDR3 has 16 amino acids. DNA of the CDR3: TGTGCCAGCAGCTTGGGACTAGCGGGCTTAGTAGATACGCAGTATTTT. It specifies CASSLGLAGLVDTQYF.

This rearrangement joins TRBV29-1 to TRBJ2-7, with TRBD1 matching over 9 bases. Germline values: CDR1 SQVTM, CDR2 ANQGSEA. CDR3 length: 13 amino acids. J gave up 2 bases and V 7 bases, and 6 bases lay outside the gene matches. The CDR3 sequence: CSAWTGEAYEQYF. In DNA form, the CDR3 reads TGCAGCGCCTGGACAGGGGAGGCCTACGAGCAGTACTTC.

This clone was seen more than once but under ten times. The chain carries TRBV30 and TRBJ1-4; D gene unclear. CDR1 GTSNPN and CDR2 SVGIG come from the germline V gene (reference sequence). Trimming took off 1 base at V and 8 bases at J, with 14 bases between the two ends. The CDR3 spans 14 residues. Here the CDR3 reads CAWSGPDFLEKLFF. Here the CDR3 DNA reads TGTGCCTGGAGTGGGCCTGATTTCTTAGAAAAACTGTTTTTT.

This chain uses TRBV5-1 with TRBJ1-1; no reliable D call. The V and J ends lost 0 bases and 5 bases respectively, with 5 bases between them. Per germline, CDR1 SGHRS and CDR2 YFSETQ. CDR3 length: 12 amino acids. The CDR3 reads CASSLVGTEAFF. DNA of the CDR3: TGCGCCAGCAGCTTGGTCGGGACTGAAGCTTTCTTT.

The V gene is TRBV6-1, the J gene TRBJ2-3; 11 nucleotides match TRBD2. This CDR3 region has 15 residues. Germline assignment: CDR1 MNHNS and CDR2 SASEGT. Unmatched junction bases numbered 3, after V lost 6 bases and J lost 1 base. DNA of the CDR3: TGTGCCAGCAGGCTGACTAGCGGGGGCACAGATACGCAGTATTTT. Encoded protein: CASRLTSGGTDTQYF.

V is TRBV6-5 and J is TRBJ1-4; the match to TRBD1 covers 9 bases. Trimming cost V 5 bases and J 4 bases; bases outside gene matches: 5. CDR3 size: 15 residues. The germline V gene encodes CDR1 MNHEY and CDR2 SVGAGI. The DNA of the CDR3 is TGTGCCAGCAGTACCCGACAGGGGGGTAATGAAAAACTGTTTTTT. Translation: CASSTRQGGNEKLFF.

The chain has TRBV6-1 and TRBJ2-5, with D hard to call. This CDR3 has 14 residues. Trimming stripped 4 bases from V and 4 bases from J, with 13 bases between. CDR1 is MNHNS and CDR2 is SASEGT in the germline V gene. The CDR3 region is CASSASRRPETQYF. CDR3 DNA sequence: TGTGCCAGCAGTGCATCTAGGAGACCAGAGACCCAGTACTTC.

The rearrangement links TRBV29-1 to TRBJ2-7; D is unclear. Trimming pared 2 bases from V and 13 bases from J, leaving 12 bases between. The germline gives CDR1 SQVTM, CDR2 ANQGSEA. This CDR3 is built from 10 residues. DNA of the CDR3: TGCAGCGTTGAATCTGGTGTAGAATACTTC. Its translation: CSVESGVEYF.

The V call is TRBV15, the J call TRBJ2-5, with 7 bases matching TRBD1. This CDR3 contains 12 residues. Germline trimming cut 5 bases from V and 3 bases from J; bases unmatched to any gene: 0. Looked up from germline, CDR1 is LNHNV and CDR2 is YYDKDF (reference sequence). In DNA, the CDR3 is TGTGCCACCAGCGACAGGGAAGAGACCCAGTACTTC. Its protein product is CATSDREETQYF.

The chain couples TRBV28 to TRBJ2-2; D call uncertain. This CDR3 has 14 amino acids. The germline V gene has CDR1 MDHEN and CDR2 SYDVKM. V was clipped by 3 bases and J by 2 bases, with 7 bases between them. The CDR3 protein is CASSLLRNTGELFF. In DNA, the CDR3 is TGTGCCAGCAGTTTGTTGCGTAACACCGGGGAGCTGTTTTTT.

This chain uses TRBV2 with TRBJ2-7, with D unresolved. The V end lost 9 bases, the J end lost 2 bases, and 14 bases lay between the germline ends. This CDR3 spans 13 amino acids. Looked up from germline, CDR1 is SNHLY and CDR2 is FYNNEI. The chain's CDR3 is CASEPDKTYEQYF. CDR3 bases: TGTGCCAGTGAACCTGACAAAACCTACGAGCAGTACTTC.